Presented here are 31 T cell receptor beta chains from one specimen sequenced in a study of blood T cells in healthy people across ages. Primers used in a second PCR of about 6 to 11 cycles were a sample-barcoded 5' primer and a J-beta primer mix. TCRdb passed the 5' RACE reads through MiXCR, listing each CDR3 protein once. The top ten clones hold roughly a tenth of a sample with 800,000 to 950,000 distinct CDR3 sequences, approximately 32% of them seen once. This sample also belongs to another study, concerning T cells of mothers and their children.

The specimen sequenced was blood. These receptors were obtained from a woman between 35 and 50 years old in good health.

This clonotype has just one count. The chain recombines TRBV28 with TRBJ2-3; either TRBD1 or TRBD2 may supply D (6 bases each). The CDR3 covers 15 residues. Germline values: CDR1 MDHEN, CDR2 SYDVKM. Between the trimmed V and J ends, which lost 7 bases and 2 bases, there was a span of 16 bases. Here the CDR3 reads CASTSRGVPTDTQYF. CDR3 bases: TGTGCCAGCACCTCTAGGGGGGTTCCCACAGATACGCAGTATTTT.

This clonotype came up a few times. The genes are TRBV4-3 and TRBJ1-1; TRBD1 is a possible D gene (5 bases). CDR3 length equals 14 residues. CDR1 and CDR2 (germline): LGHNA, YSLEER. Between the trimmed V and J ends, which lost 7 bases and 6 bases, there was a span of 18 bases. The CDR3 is CASTDRGERAEAFF. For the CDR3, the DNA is TGCGCCAGCACCGATCGGGGGGAAAGAGCTGAAGCTTTCTTT.

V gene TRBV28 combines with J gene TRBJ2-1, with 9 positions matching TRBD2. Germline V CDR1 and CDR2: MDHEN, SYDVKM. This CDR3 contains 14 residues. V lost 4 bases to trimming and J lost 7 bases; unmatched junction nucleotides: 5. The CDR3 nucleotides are TGTGCCAGCAGTTCAGCGGGGGGCAGGAATGAGCAGTTCTTC. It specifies CASSSAGGRNEQFF.

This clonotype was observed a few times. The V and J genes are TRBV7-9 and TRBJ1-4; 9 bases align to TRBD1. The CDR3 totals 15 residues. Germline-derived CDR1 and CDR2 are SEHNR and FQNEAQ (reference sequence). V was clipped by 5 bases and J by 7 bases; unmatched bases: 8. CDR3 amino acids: CASSPRQGVGEKLFF. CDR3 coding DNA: TGTGCCAGCAGCCCCCGACAGGGGGTTGGTGAAAAACTGTTTTTT.

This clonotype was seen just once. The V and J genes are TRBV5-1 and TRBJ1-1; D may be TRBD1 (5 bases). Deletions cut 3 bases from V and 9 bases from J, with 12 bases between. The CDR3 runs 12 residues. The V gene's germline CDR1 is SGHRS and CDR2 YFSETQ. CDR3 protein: CASSSMGTQAFF. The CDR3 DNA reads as TGCGCCAGCAGCTCAATGGGGACCCAAGCTTTCTTT.

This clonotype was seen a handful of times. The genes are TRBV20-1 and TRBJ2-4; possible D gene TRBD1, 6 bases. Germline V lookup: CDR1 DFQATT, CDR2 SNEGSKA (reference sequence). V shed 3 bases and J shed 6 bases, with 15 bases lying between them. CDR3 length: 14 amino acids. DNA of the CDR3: TGCAGTGCTAGCATTGGGGGCGCAGGAAACATTCAGTACTTC. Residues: CSASIGGAGNIQYF.

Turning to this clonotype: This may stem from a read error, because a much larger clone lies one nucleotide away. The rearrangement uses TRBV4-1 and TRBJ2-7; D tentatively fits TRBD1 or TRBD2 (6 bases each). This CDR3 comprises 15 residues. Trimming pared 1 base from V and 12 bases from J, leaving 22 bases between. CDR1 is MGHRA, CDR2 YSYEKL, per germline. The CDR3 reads CASSQVPGAKNIRYF. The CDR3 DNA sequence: TGCGCCAGCAGCCAAGTGCCGGGGGCCAAAAACATTCGGTACTTC.

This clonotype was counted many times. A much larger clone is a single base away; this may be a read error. CDR3 residues: CSVIPQGSQETQYF. CDR3 DNA: TGCAGCGTTATCCCCCAGGGCTCCCAAGAGACCCAGTACTTC. This chain connects TRBV29-1 to TRBJ2-5; TRBD1 is a possible D gene (5 bases). Looked up from germline, CDR1 is SQVTM and CDR2 is ANQGSEA. Trimming took off 5 bases at V and 1 base at J, with 14 bases between the two ends. The CDR3 covers 14 residues. Full variable domain (rest looked up from reference TRBV29-1 and TRBJ2-5): SAVISQKPSRDICQRGTSLTIQCQVDSQVTMMFWYRQQPGQSLTLIATANQGSEATYESGFVIDKFPISRPNLTFSTLTVSNMSPEDSSIYLCSVIPQGSQETQYFGPGTRLLVL.

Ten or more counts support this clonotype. CDR3 region: CASSQDGHQPQHF. CDR3 DNA sequence: TGCGCCAGCAGCCAAGATGGGCATCAGCCCCAGCATTTT. The chain joins TRBV4-1 to TRBJ1-5; D not certain. V lost 0 bases and J 5 bases, leaving 5 bases between the germline ends. Germline V gene lookup returns CDR1 MGHRA and CDR2 YSYEKL. The CDR3 is 13 amino acids.

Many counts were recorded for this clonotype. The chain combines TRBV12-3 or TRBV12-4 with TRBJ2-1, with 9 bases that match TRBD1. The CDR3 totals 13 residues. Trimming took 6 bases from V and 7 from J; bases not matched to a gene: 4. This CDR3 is CASRTGGMNEQFF. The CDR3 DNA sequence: TGTGCCAGCAGGACAGGGGGTATGAATGAGCAGTTCTTC.

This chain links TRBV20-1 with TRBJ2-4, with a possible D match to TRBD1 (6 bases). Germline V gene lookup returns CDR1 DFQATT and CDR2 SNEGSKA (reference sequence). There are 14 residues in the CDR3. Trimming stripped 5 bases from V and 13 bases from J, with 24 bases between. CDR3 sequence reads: CSAPGTGTNNEQYF. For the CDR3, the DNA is TGCAGTGCTCCCGGAACAGGGACCAACAATGAGCAGTACTTC.

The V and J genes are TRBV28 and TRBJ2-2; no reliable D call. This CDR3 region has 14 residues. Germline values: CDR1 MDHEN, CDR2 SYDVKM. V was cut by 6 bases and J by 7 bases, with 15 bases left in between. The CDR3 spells CASRPDPVGGELFF. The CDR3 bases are TGTGCCAGCAGACCCGACCCCGTGGGCGGGGAGCTGTTTTTT.

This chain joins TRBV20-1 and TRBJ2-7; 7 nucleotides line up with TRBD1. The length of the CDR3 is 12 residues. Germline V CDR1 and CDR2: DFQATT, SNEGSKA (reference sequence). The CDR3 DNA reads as TGCAGCGCTTCCCGGGACAGATACGAGCAGTACTTC. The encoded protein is CSASRDRYEQYF.

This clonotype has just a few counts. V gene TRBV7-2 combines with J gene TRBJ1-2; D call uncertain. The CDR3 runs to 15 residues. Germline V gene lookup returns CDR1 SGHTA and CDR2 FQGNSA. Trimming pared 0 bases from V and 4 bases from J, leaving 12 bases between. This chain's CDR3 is CASSLAGSQIYGYTF. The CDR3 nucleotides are TGTGCCAGCAGCTTAGCGGGCAGCCAAATCTATGGCTACACCTTC.

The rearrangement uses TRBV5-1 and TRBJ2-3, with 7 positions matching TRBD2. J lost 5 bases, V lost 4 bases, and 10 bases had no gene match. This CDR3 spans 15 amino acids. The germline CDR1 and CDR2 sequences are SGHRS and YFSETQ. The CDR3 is CASSPSGTVGDTQYF. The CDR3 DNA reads TGCGCCAGCAGCCCTAGCGGTACAGTAGGAGATACGCAGTATTTT.

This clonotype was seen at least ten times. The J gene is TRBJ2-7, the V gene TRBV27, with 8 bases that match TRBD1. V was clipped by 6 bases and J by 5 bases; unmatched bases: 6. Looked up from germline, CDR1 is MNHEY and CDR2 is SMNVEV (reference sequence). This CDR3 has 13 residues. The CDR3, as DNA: TGTGCCAGCAGCTGGACAGGGAACGACGAGCAGTACTTC. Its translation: CASSWTGNDEQYF.

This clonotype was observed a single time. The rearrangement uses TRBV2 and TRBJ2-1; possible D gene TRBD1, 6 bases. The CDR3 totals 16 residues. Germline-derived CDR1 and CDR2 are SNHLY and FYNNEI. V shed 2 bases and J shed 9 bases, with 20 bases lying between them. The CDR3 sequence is CASSETRRGKNFEQFF. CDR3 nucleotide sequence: TGTGCCAGCAGTGAAACTCGAAGGGGGAAGAACTTTGAGCAGTTCTTC.

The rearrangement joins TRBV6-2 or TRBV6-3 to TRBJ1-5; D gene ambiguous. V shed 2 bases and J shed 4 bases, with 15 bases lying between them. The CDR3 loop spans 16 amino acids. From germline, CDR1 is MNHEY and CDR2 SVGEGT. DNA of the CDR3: TGTGCCAGCAGTTACGTAAGGACCGGTCCGAATCAGCCCCAGCATTTT. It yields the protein CASSYVRTGPNQPQHF.

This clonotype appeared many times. CDR3 amino acids: CSVADSYTEAFF. The CDR3 DNA reads as TGCAGCGTAGCGGACAGCTACACTGAAGCTTTCTTT. The chain uses TRBV29-1 and TRBJ1-1; a possible D gene is TRBD1 (6 bases). Germline V gene lookup returns CDR1 SQVTM and CDR2 ANQGSEA. Between the trimmed V and J ends, which lost 6 bases and 3 bases, there was a span of 11 bases. The length of the CDR3 is 12 residues.

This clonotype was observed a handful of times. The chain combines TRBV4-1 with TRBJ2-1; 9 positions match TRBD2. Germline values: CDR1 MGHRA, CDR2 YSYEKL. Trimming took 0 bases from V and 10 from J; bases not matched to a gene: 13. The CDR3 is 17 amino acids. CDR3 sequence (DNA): TGCGCCAGCAGCCAAGATCACGGATGGCGGGGGGGCCTCGAGCAGTTCTTC. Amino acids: CASSQDHGWRGGLEQFF.

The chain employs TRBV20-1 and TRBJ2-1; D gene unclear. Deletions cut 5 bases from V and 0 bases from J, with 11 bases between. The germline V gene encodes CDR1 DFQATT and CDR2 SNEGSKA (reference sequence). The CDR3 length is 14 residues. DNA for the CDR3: TGCAGTGCTGAGACCGATAGCTCCTACAATGAGCAGTTCTTC. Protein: CSAETDSSYNEQFF.

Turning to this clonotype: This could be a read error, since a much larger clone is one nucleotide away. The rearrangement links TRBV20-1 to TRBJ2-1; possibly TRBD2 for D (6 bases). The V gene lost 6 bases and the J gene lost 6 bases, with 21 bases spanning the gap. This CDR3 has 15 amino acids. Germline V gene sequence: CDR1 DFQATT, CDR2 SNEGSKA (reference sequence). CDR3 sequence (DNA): TGCAGTGCCTATCCAGCATCGGGGGTTAGCAATGAGCAGTTCTTC. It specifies CSAYPASGVSNEQFF.

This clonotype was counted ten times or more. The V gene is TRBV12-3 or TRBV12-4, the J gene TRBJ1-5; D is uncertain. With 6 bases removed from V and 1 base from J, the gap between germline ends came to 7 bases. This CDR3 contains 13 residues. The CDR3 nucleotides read TGTGCCAGCAGCTTACAAAGCAATCAGCCCCAGCATTTT. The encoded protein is CASSLQSNQPQHF.

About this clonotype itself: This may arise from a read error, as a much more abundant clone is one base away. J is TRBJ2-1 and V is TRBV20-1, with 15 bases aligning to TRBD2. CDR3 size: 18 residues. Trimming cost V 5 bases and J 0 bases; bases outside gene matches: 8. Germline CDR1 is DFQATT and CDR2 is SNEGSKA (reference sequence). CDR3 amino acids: CSAGGTSGGSSSYNEQFF. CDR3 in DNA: TGCAGTGCTGGTGGGACTAGCGGGGGGTCAAGCTCCTACAATGAGCAGTTCTTC.

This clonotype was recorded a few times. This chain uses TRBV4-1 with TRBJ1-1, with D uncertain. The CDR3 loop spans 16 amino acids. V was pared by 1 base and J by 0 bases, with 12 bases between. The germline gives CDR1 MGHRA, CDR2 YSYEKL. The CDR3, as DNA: TGCGCCAGCAGCCAAGCGAGAATTGGTTTGAACACTGAAGCTTTCTTT. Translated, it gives CASSQARIGLNTEAFF.

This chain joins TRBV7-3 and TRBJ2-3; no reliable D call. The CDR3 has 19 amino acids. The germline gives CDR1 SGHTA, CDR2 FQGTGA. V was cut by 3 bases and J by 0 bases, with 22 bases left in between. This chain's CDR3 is CASSFLSLRTNSSTDTQYF. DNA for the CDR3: TGTGCCAGCAGCTTCCTCTCCCTGCGAACCAATTCTAGCACAGATACGCAGTATTTT.

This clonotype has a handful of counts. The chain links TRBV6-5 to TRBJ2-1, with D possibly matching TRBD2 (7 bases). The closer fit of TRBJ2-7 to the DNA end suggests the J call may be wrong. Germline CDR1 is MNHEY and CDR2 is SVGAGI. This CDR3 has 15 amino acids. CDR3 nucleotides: TGTGCCAGCAGTTTGAGGGGGGGCTCCTACAATGAGCAGTACTTC. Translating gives CASSLRGGSYNEQYF.

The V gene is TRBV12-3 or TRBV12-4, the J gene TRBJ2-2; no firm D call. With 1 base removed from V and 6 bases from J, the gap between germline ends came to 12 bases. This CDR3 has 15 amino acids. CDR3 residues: CASSLGNPIPGELFF. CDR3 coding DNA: TGTGCCAGCAGTTTAGGGAATCCAATTCCCGGGGAGCTGTTTTTT.

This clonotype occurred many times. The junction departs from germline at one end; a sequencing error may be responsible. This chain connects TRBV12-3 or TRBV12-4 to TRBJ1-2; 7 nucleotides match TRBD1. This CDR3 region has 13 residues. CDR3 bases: TGCGCCAGCAGCGAAGGACAGGTCTATGGCTACACCTTC. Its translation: CASSEGQVYGYTF.

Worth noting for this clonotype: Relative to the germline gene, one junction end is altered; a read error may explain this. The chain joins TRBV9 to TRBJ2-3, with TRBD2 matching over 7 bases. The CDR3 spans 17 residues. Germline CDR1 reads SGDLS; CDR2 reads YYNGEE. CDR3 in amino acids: CASMAGDPVFNTDMQYF. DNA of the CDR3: TGTGCCAGCATGGCGGGGGACCCTGTCTTTAACACAGATATGCAGTATTTT.

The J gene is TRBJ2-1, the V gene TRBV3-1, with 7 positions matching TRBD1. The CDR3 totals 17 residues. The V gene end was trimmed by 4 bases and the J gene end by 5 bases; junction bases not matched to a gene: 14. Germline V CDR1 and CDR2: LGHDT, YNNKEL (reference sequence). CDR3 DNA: TGTGCCAGCAGCCGACGGGGACAGAGCCTTAGAAACAATGAGCAGTTCTTC. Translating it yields CASSRRGQSLRNNEQFF.